This is a list of T cell receptor beta chains from one sample in a study of T-cell memory formation after mild COVID-19. One entry per CDR3 protein results from TCRdb running MiXCR on the 5' RACE reads. Altogether a few hundred thousand distinct CDR3 sequences are present, about 16% being singletons, with the ten largest covering roughly a fifth. Sequenced material: PBMCs or a T cell subset sorted from them (not recorded which). The receptors originated from a man between 18 and 29 years old who had mild COVID-19 (a few samples of this study predate the infection). Cell type and time point are not known. Both conserved end residues are part of each CDR3. D genes are given only for firm matches. Clone sizes are given selectively: once, few, many, or a class where the clone is expanded.

J | V | size | D | CDR3 | DNA
TRBJ2-2 | TRBV27 | few | TRBD1 | CASSSDRASGELFF | TGTGCCAGCAGTTCCGACAGGGCTAGCGGGGAGCTGTTTTTT
TRBJ2-3 | TRBV2 | NA | NA | CASPGEIGWNTQYF | TGTGCCAGCCCCGGCGAGATCGGGTGGAATACGCAGTATTTT
TRBJ1-2 | TRBV4-3 | few | NA | CASSHTGLVGGYTF | TGCGCCAGCAGCCATACAGGGCTGGTGGGGGGCTACACCTTC
TRBJ2-1 | TRBV7-2 | NA | TRBD2 | CASSFRRPGTSVDNEQFF | TGTGCCAGCAGCTTTCGTCGTCCCGGGACTAGCGTTGACAATGAGCAGTTCTTC
TRBJ2-5 | TRBV15 | NA | NA | CATSRERGQMGTQYF | TGTGCCACCAGCAGAGAGCGGGGTCAGATGGGGACCCAGTACTTC
TRBJ1-5 | TRBV5-1 | NA | NA | CASSLEGSTSNQPQHF | TGCGCCAGCAGCTTGGAAGGCAGTACTAGCAATCAGCCCCAGCATTTT
TRBJ2-7 | TRBV27 | few | NA | CASSLIVGETYEQYF | TGTGCCAGCAGTTTAATTGTTGGGGAGACCTACGAGCAGTACTTC
TRBJ2-3 | TRBV5-1 | few | NA | CASSFTGIPPEDTQYF | TGCGCCAGCAGCTTTACAGGGATTCCACCCGAAGATACGCAGTATTTT
TRBJ1-2 | TRBV6-6 | NA | NA | CASKSETVNYGYTF | TGTGCCAGCAAATCGGAGACAGTAAACTATGGCTACACCTTC
TRBJ2-1 | TRBV6-2/TRBV6-3 | few | NA | CASRAQGTPYNEQFF | TGTGCCAGCAGAGCCCAGGGAACCCCCTACAATGAGCAGTTCTTC
TRBJ2-3 | TRBV5-5 | many | NA | CASSFDGPDTQYF | TGTGCCAGCAGCTTCGACGGGCCAGATACGCAGTATTTT
TRBJ2-1 | TRBV11-2 | NA | NA | CASSLVSRGNEQFF | TGTGCCAGCAGCTTAGTCTCCAGGGGAAATGAGCAGTTCTTC
TRBJ2-3 | TRBV5-6 | many | NA | CASSLGLAADTQYF | TGTGCCAGCAGCTTAGGGCTAGCAGCAGATACGCAGTATTTT
TRBJ1-2 | TRBV11-2 | many | NA | CASSFNRSYGYTF | TGTGCCAGCAGCTTTAACAGGAGCTATGGCTACACCTTC
TRBJ2-5 | TRBV6-5 | few | NA | CASSWIRGGTQYF | TGTGCCAGCAGTTGGATTCGTGGGGGGACCCAGTACTTC
TRBJ1-3 | TRBV29-1 | few | NA | CSVPGPGNTIYF | TGCAGCGTACCGGGGCCTGGAAACACCATATATTTT
TRBJ2-1 | TRBV6-4 | NA | TRBD1 | CASSVWQGDEQFF | TGTGCCAGCAGTGTTTGGCAGGGGGATGAGCAGTTCTTC
TRBJ2-5 | TRBV7-2 | NA | NA | CASSFMGVRETQYF | TGTGCCAGCAGCTTTATGGGGGTTCGGGAGACCCAGTACTTC
TRBJ2-1 | TRBV6-2/TRBV6-3 | few | NA | CASSVRGVDEQFF | TGTGCCAGCAGCGTCAGGGGCGTGGATGAGCAGTTCTTC
TRBJ2-3 | TRBV20-1 | NA | NA | CSEGRYTDTQYF | TGCAGTGAAGGCAGGTACACAGATACGCAGTATTTT
TRBJ2-5 | TRBV27 | once | NA | CASSLFGNTRETQYF | TGTGCCAGCAGTTTATTCGGCAACACCCGGGAGACCCAGTACTTC
TRBJ2-2 | TRBV5-1 | NA | TRBD1 | CASSSLDRGINGELFF | TGCGCCAGCAGCTCGCTGGACAGGGGGATCAACGGGGAGCTGTTTTTT
TRBJ1-2 | TRBV13 | NA | NA | CASSSGEYYGYTF | TGTGCCAGCAGTTCAGGTGAATATTATGGCTACACCTTC
TRBJ2-1 | TRBV6-4 | few | TRBD2 | CASSDLAGGPSTEQFF | TGTGCCAGCAGTGACCTAGCGGGGGGGCCGAGCACGGAGCAGTTCTTC
TRBJ2-3 | TRBV7-7 | NA | TRBD1 | CASSLGPGQGTDTQYF | TGTGCTAGCAGCTTAGGGCCGGGACAGGGCACAGATACGCAGTATTTT
TRBJ2-3 | TRBV29-1 | NA | NA | CSVEGRFTDTQYF | TGCAGCGTTGAAGGTCGGTTCACAGATACGCAGTATTTT
TRBJ1-4 | TRBV20-1 | NA | TRBD1 | CSASPRAGGATNEKLFF | TGCAGTGCTAGTCCTAGGGCAGGGGGTGCAACTAATGAAAAACTGTTTTTT
TRBJ2-5 | TRBV3-1 | few | NA | CASSQNWGQETQYF | TGTGCCAGCAGTCAGAACTGGGGACAAGAGACCCAGTACTTC
TRBJ1-3 | TRBV6-5 | once | NA | CASSGTTGNTIYF | TGTGCCAGCAGCGGGACAACCGGAAACACCATATATTTT
TRBJ2-3 | TRBV6-5 | few | TRBD1 | CASSPGQGGPFGTDTQYF | TGTGCCAGCAGTCCTGGACAGGGAGGACCTTTTGGTACAGATACGCAGTATTTT
TRBJ2-2 | TRBV27 | medium-sized | NA | CATGSANTGELFF | TGTGCCACTGGGTCGGCCAACACCGGGGAGCTGTTTTTT
TRBJ1-2 | TRBV6-6 | NA | NA | CASSYSSEDYGYTF | TGTGCCAGCAGTTACTCTTCCGAAGACTATGGCTACACCTTC
TRBJ1-2 | TRBV20-1 | few | NA | CSASEDLNYGYTF | TGCAGTGCTAGTGAGGATCTAAACTATGGCTACACCTTC
TRBJ2-1 | TRBV18 | NA | NA | CASSPDRSHNEQFF | TGTGCCAGCTCACCGGACCGCTCTCACAATGAGCAGTTCTTC
TRBJ2-7 | TRBV10-2 | NA | TRBD2 | CASKGLANSYEQYF | TGCGCCAGCAAGGGACTAGCTAACTCCTACGAGCAGTACTTC
TRBJ1-4 | TRBV2 | few | NA | CASMGASGEKLFF | TGTGCCAGCATGGGAGCATCAGGGGAAAAACTGTTTTTT
TRBJ1-5 | TRBV29-1 | few | NA | CSVEEGRGQPQHF | TGCAGCGTTGAGGAGGGACGGGGGCAGCCCCAGCATTTT
TRBJ2-7 | TRBV7-6 | few | TRBD1 | CASSLEGPGGGLYEQYF | TGTGCCAGCAGCTTAGAGGGACCAGGGGGCGGACTCTACGAGCAGTACTTC
TRBJ2-7 | TRBV20-1 | once | NA | CSARGIGHQSSYEQYF | TGCAGTGCTAGAGGGATAGGGCATCAAAGCTCCTACGAGCAGTACTTC
TRBJ1-1 | TRBV7-9 | NA | TRBD1 | CASSPERQGPENTEAFF | TGTGCCAGCAGCCCCGAAAGACAGGGTCCGGAGAACACTGAAGCTTTCTTT
TRBJ1-5 | TRBV9 | few | NA | CASSDKLELDQPQHF | TGTGCCAGCAGCGACAAACTCGAATTGGATCAGCCCCAGCATTTT